This TCR beta chain appears in the sequencing data of a study of Ad26.COV2.S vaccination and SARS-CoV-2 variants. Sequencing used immunoSEQ multiplex PCR; TCRdb keeps in-frame clones, though not all of them. The sample shows 180,000 or so clones, around 90% of them seen only once. CDR1 SGHTA and CDR2 FQGNSA come from the germline V gene. This CDR3 spans 15 amino acids. V lost 5 bases to trimming and J lost 1 base; unmatched junction nucleotides: 7. Whole-study findings and limits: Total T cell responses were possibly underestimated by TCR breadth and depth analyses. Higher spike-specific TCR breadth was found in vaccine recipients than in placebo recipients. Across vaccine and placebo recipients, the breadth of non-spike TCRs was similar.

As concerns this clone: Its antigen remains unidentified.

The clonotype was recovered from a human donor who had recovered from COVID-19. The sample here was peripheral blood, taken after recovery from COVID-19. The chain has TRBV7-2 and TRBJ2-7, with 8 bases that match TRBD1. The CDR3 sequence: CASSPWTGSSYEQYF. For the CDR3, the DNA is TGTGCCAGCAGCCCTTGGACAGGGAGTTCCTACGAGCAGTACTTC.